This entry features one TCR beta chain sequence. What it recognizes is unknown. The sample comes from a study of blood T cells in healthy people across ages. Germline CDR1 reads MNHEY; CDR2 reads SMNVEV (reference sequence). V was cut by 5 bases and J by 5 bases, with 22 bases left in between. The CDR3 has 16 amino acids. Study findings and constraints: With age, beta diversity per million T cells declined roughly linearly, significantly by approximately 40.

The authors ran a second PCR of about 7 to 11 cycles using a sample-barcoded 5' primer and a J-beta primer mix. TCRdb called the 5' RACE reads again in MiXCR, with one record for every CDR3 protein. The table records fewer than 1,000,000 distinct CDR3 sequences, around 45% of them present only once. The rearrangement joins TRBV27 to TRBJ2-7, with TRBD1 as a possible D gene (6 bases). The receptor was isolated from a man between 60 and 75 years old in good health. Sequenced: blood. The CDR3 DNA reads TGTGCCAGCAGTCCGACCAGGTTCACAGGGAGAAACGAGCAGTACTTC. Translated: CASSPTRFTGRNEQYF.